A single sample is the source of the 24 T cell receptor beta chains below, sequenced in a study of molecular identifiers for immune sequencing clone quantification. MiXCR, run by TCRdb on the PCR reads, gives a single entry per CDR3 protein. This table has 400,000 to 600,000 distinct CDR3 sequences, approximately 25% appearing once. Sequencing used naive CD8+ T cells from blood, with Jurkat cell RNA spiked in. Stated subset: FACS-sorted CD8+CD4-CCR7+CD45RA+ naive T cells. Receptors originate from a human donor in good health. Some libraries in this study had Jurkat cell RNA spiked in.

This clonotype was seen a few times. The V call is TRBV20-1, the J call TRBJ1-1, with TRBD1 matching over 7 bases. CDR1 DFQATT and CDR2 SNEGSKA come from the germline V gene (reference sequence). The CDR3 loop spans 17 amino acids. J was trimmed by 1 base and V by 7 bases; bases with no gene match: 18. CDR3 protein: CSVGDSFEGAWNTEAFF. In DNA form, the CDR3 reads TGCAGTGTAGGGGACAGCTTCGAGGGGGCATGGAACACTGAAGCTTTCTTT.

This clonotype has only a few counts. V gene TRBV9 combines with J gene TRBJ2-5; D tentatively fits TRBD1 or TRBD2 (5 bases each). The CDR3 length is 14 residues. Germline values: CDR1 SGDLS, CDR2 YYNGEE. Trimming removed 1 base from V and 1 base from J, with 8 bases in between. The CDR3 loop reads CASSVRGGQETQYF. The CDR3 DNA sequence: TGTGCCAGCAGCGTACGGGGCGGCCAAGAGACCCAGTACTTC.

The J gene is TRBJ1-1, the V gene TRBV12-3 or TRBV12-4; D possibly corresponds to TRBD1 (6 bases). This CDR3 region has 15 residues. Trimming stripped 5 bases from V and 1 base from J, with 14 bases between. In nucleotides, the CDR3 is TGTGCCAGCAGTCATTTCAGGGGAACGAACACTGAAGCTTTCTTT. It encodes CASSHFRGTNTEAFF.

The chain has TRBV4-3 and TRBJ2-3, with 9 bases that match TRBD2. There are 16 residues in the CDR3. J was trimmed by 6 bases and V by 0 bases; bases with no gene match: 7. Germline-derived CDR1 and CDR2 are LGHNA and YSLEER. Here the CDR3 DNA reads TGCGCCAGCAGCCAAGAATTAGCGGGAGTGAGGGATACGCAGTATTTT. It specifies CASSQELAGVRDTQYF.

The genes are TRBV4-2 and TRBJ2-3, with D uncertain. V was trimmed by 10 bases and J by 6 bases, leaving 8 bases between them. This CDR3 is 10 amino acids long. The germline V gene has CDR1 LGHNA and CDR2 YNFKEQ. The CDR3 sequence: CANNGDTQYF. The CDR3 DNA is TGTGCCAACAACGGGGATACGCAGTATTTT.

This clonotype was seen ten or more times. This chain uses TRBV12-3 or TRBV12-4 with TRBJ2-3, with D unclear. The V gene lost 1 base and the J gene lost 7 bases, with 18 bases spanning the gap. The CDR3 sequence is 16 residues long. In DNA form, the CDR3 reads TGTGCCAGCAGTTTAGTAGGGTGGGGATCTTCGAATACGCAGTATTTT. Protein: CASSLVGWGSSNTQYF.

A remark on this clonotype: This may stem from a read error, because a much larger clone lies one nucleotide away. J is TRBJ1-1 and V is TRBV5-1, with D possibly being TRBD1 (5 bases). This CDR3 contains 16 residues. From germline, CDR1 is SGHRS and CDR2 YFSETQ. The V end was cut by 2 bases, the J end by 3 bases, with 17 bases between. CDR3 amino acids: CASSFSPGGGDTEAFF. CDR3 nucleotide sequence: TGCGCCAGCAGCTTCTCCCCCGGGGGGGGGGACACTGAAGCTTTCTTT.

In this sample, this clonotype turned up a few times. The V call is TRBV27, the J call TRBJ2-1; D uncertain. V lost 0 bases and J lost 9, with 12 bases in between. The V gene's germline CDR1 is MNHEY and CDR2 SMNVEV (reference sequence). This CDR3 has 14 residues. The CDR3 DNA follows: TGTGCCAGCAGTTTATCGGGGTATACGGGTGAGCAGTTCTTC. The encoded protein is CASSLSGYTGEQFF.

This clonotype appeared a few times. This sequence joins TRBV7-6 and TRBJ2-1, with D possibly TRBD2 on 5 matching bases. Trimming removed 6 bases from V and 5 bases from J, with 17 bases in between. From germline, CDR1 is SGHVS and CDR2 FNYEAQ. CDR3 length equals 15 residues. CDR3: CASRPDPGSNNEQFF. The CDR3 nucleotides are TGTGCCAGCAGACCCGACCCGGGGAGTAACAATGAGCAGTTCTTC.

The chain has TRBV7-6 and TRBJ1-6; D gene uncertain. Germline CDR1 and CDR2: SGHVS and FNYEAQ. This CDR3 comprises 14 residues. Trimming left V 0 bases short and J 5 bases short, with 5 bases between. The CDR3 DNA reads as TGTGCCAGCAGCTTAGCCGGGGATAATTCACCCCTCCACTTT. Amino acids: CASSLAGDNSPLHF.

The chain joins TRBV7-6 to TRBJ2-2; D is ambiguous. V lost 5 bases and J 5 bases, leaving 6 bases between the germline ends. The CDR3 has 12 residues. Germline CDR1 reads SGHVS; CDR2 reads FNYEAQ. The CDR3 DNA is TGTGCCAGCAGCCACACGACCGGGGAGCTGTTTTTT. Translation gives CASSHTTGELFF. Full variable domain (outside the CDR3, taken from reference TRBV7-6 and TRBJ2-2): GAGVSQSPRYKVTKRGQDVALRCDPISGHVSLYWYRQALGQGPEFLTYFNYEAQQDKSGLPNDRFSAERPEGSISTLTIQRTEQRDSAMYRCASSHTTGELFFGEGSRLTVL.

In this sample, this clonotype turned up many times. The rearrangement links TRBV28 to TRBJ2-7, with D maybe TRBD2 (5 bases). V lost 3 bases and J 0 bases, leaving 12 bases between the germline ends. The CDR3 contains 15 residues. Germline V gene data show CDR1 as MDHEN and CDR2 as SYDVKM. Here the CDR3 DNA reads TGTGCCAGCAGTTTCCGGGGTCCAAGCTCCTACGAGCAGTACTTC. This sequence encodes CASSFRGPSSYEQYF.

This clonotype showed up many times. The chain joins TRBV3-1 to TRBJ2-7; 9 bases are shared with TRBD2. The V and J ends lost 3 bases and 2 bases, in that order; junction bases with no gene match: 5. Germline V gene data show CDR1 as LGHDT and CDR2 as YNNKEL (reference sequence). This CDR3 comprises 15 residues. DNA for the CDR3: TGTGCCAGCAGCCAGATAGGACTAGCGACCTACGAGCAGTACTTC. The encoded protein is CASSQIGLATYEQYF.

Ten or more counts support this clonotype. The chain combines TRBV7-6 with TRBJ2-7; no definite D call. V dropped 6 bases and J dropped 0 bases, with 9 bases sitting between them. Per the germline V gene, CDR1 is SGHVS and CDR2 is FNYEAQ. There are 13 residues in the CDR3. The CDR3 protein is CASRDGSSYEQYF. CDR3 DNA: TGTGCCAGCAGGGACGGAAGCTCCTACGAGCAGTACTTC.

This chain connects TRBV6-5 to TRBJ1-4; TRBD1 matches 7 bases. This CDR3 region has 18 residues. Germline V lookup: CDR1 MNHEY, CDR2 SVGAGI. V dropped 6 bases and J dropped 0; count of bases not matched to a gene: 13. The CDR3 here is CASRARQGYLATNEKLFF. DNA for the CDR3: TGTGCCAGCAGAGCCCGACAGGGCTACCTTGCAACTAATGAAAAACTGTTTTTT.

This clonotype has at least ten counts. This chain connects TRBV6-5 to TRBJ2-3, with 7 bases fitting TRBD2. Germline CDR1 MNHEY, CDR2 SVGAGI. V shed 0 bases, J shed 2 bases, and the junction held 5 bases outside the gene matches. CDR3 length: 16 amino acids. CDR3 amino acids: CASSYSAGLFTDTQYF. The CDR3 DNA follows: TGTGCCAGCAGTTACTCGGCGGGACTATTCACAGATACGCAGTATTTT.

This clonotype has just a few counts. The CDR3 nucleotides are TGCAGAGTCCCGGGGCTTTACAATGAGCAGTTCTTC. It yields the protein CRVPGLYNEQFF. The rearrangement links TRBV20-1 to TRBJ2-1; TRBD1 or TRBD2 may be the D gene (5 bases each). Germline V gene data show CDR1 as DFQATT and CDR2 as SNEGSKA (reference sequence). This CDR3 contains 12 residues.

This clonotype was seen many times. The chain links TRBV12-3 or TRBV12-4 to TRBJ2-3; D is possibly TRBD2 (6 bases). This CDR3 is built from 14 residues. V gave up 6 bases and J gave up 1 base, with 11 bases separating them. The CDR3 coding sequence is TGTGCCAGCAGCTTATTAGCGGGCACAGATACGCAGTATTTT. This codes for CASSLLAGTDTQYF.

This clonotype was seen more than once but under ten times. CDR3 coding DNA: TGTGCCAGCAGCGTAGATTTAGCGGGAGGAGATACGCAGTATTTT. Its translation: CASSVDLAGGDTQYF. The chain recombines TRBV7-2 with TRBJ2-3, with 10 bases fitting TRBD2. V shed 5 bases, J shed 5 bases, and the junction held 7 bases outside the gene matches. From germline, CDR1 is SGHTA and CDR2 FQGNSA. The CDR3 length is 15 residues.

This clonotype was seen at least ten times. The rearrangement joins TRBV29-1 to TRBJ2-7; TRBD2 matches at 11 bases. Trimming took 7 bases from V and 3 from J; bases not matched to a gene: 8. The CDR3 extends over 14 amino acids. The germline V gene has CDR1 SQVTM and CDR2 ANQGSEA. The CDR3 spells CSARRLAGCYEQYF. The CDR3 DNA reads TGCAGCGCCCGCAGACTAGCGGGGTGCTACGAGCAGTACTTC.

In the case of this clonotype: In this CDR3 the conserved last residue, phenylalanine or tryptophan, is missing, so a read error is likely. The chain is built from TRBV4-3 and TRBJ1-1; D unclear. This CDR3 is 13 amino acids long. V dropped 3 bases and J dropped 5 bases, with 10 bases sitting between them. CDR1 is LGHNA, CDR2 YSLEER, per germline. This CDR3 reads CASSHGVGTEAFS. The CDR3 DNA reads TGCGCCAGCAGCCACGGGGTTGGGACTGAAGCTTTCTCT.

The genes are TRBV10-3 and TRBJ2-1; D remains unclear. The CDR3 is 13 amino acids. V shed 3 bases and J shed 8 bases, with 11 bases lying between them. From germline, CDR1 is ENHRY and CDR2 SYGVKD. The CDR3 bases are TGTGCCATCAGTGACCCCCGCTCGGATGAGCAGTTCTTC. Amino acids: CAISDPRSDEQFF.

The rearrangement links TRBV4-1 to TRBJ1-4; D is unresolved. The germline V and J ends were trimmed by 5 bases and 7 bases, with 20 bases remaining between them. Germline V lookup: CDR1 MGHRA, CDR2 YSYEKL. The CDR3 has 16 amino acids. The DNA for the CDR3 is TGCGCCAGCAGCAAAAATCCGGGAGTCAGTGGTGAAAAACTGTTTTTT. Translation gives CASSKNPGVSGEKLFF.

The chain carries TRBV27 and TRBJ2-7, with 14 positions matching TRBD2. Germline V gives CDR1 MNHEY, CDR2 SMNVEV (reference sequence). CDR3 length equals 14 residues. Unmatched junction bases numbered 2, after V lost 5 bases and J lost 5 bases. The CDR3 loop is CASSMGLAGDEQYF. As DNA, the CDR3 is TGTGCCAGCAGTATGGGACTAGCGGGGGACGAGCAGTACTTC.